These T cell receptor beta chains were read from a single sample in a study of T cells in Graves' hyperthyroidism and ophthalmopathy. TCRdb re-called the multiplex PCR reads through MiXCR, storing one row per CDR3 protein. The sample yields 190,000 or so distinct CDR3 sequences, roughly 18% seen once. Source material: blood. The receptors were sampled from a man aged 35-49 years with Graves' hyperthyroidism. The CDR3 runs from the conserved cysteine through the conserved F or W. D genes are given only for firm matches. Rows give clone size only sometimes, using once, few, many, or a class for an expanded clone.

j_gene: TRBJ2-5; d_gene: TRBD2; abundance: few; len: 16; v_gene: TRBV11-2; CDR3aa: CASSLSGGGAQETQYF; CDR3nt: TGTGCCAGCAGCTTATCCGGCGGGGGGGCACAAGAGACCCAGTACTTC
j_gene: TRBJ2-1; d_gene: NA; abundance: NA; len: 12; v_gene: TRBV4-1; CDR3aa: CASSQSGNEQFF; CDR3nt: TGCGCCAGCAGCCAAAGTGGGAATGAGCAGTTCTTC
j_gene: TRBJ2-4; d_gene: TRBD1; abundance: many; len: 13; v_gene: TRBV11-3; CDR3aa: CASSDRGENIQYF; CDR3nt: TGTGCCAGCAGCGACAGGGGGGAAAACATTCAGTACTTC
j_gene: TRBJ1-1; d_gene: NA; abundance: many; len: 8; v_gene: TRBV20-1; CDR3aa: CSAREAFF; CDR3nt: TGCAGTGCTAGGGAAGCTTTCTTT
j_gene: TRBJ1-6; d_gene: NA; abundance: few; len: 16; v_gene: TRBV7-8; CDR3aa: CASSSYGTLNNSPLHF; CDR3nt: TGTGCCAGCAGCTCCTACGGGACGTTGAATAATTCACCCCTCCACTTT
j_gene: TRBJ1-2; d_gene: TRBD1; abundance: many; len: 13; v_gene: TRBV20-1; CDR3aa: CSATQGIHYGYTF; CDR3nt: TGCAGTGCCACACAGGGGATTCACTATGGCTACACCTTC
j_gene: TRBJ2-4; d_gene: NA; abundance: NA; len: 17; v_gene: TRBV20-1; CDR3aa: CNARDLIVDGAKNIQYF; CDR3nt: TGCAATGCTAGAGATTTGATCGTGGATGGGGCCAAAAACATTCAGTACTTC
j_gene: TRBJ1-1; d_gene: NA; abundance: many; len: 14; v_gene: TRBV5-1; CDR3aa: CASSLEGGWTEAFF; CDR3nt: TGCGCCAGCAGCTTGGAAGGGGGGTGGACTGAAGCTTTCTTT
j_gene: TRBJ1-2; d_gene: NA; abundance: NA; len: 14; v_gene: TRBV7-2; CDR3aa: CASSLGTAFGGYTF; CDR3nt: TGTGCCAGCAGCTTAGGGACGGCGTTTGGCGGCTACACCTTC
j_gene: TRBJ2-1; d_gene: TRBD1; abundance: NA; len: 13; v_gene: TRBV25-1; CDR3aa: CASRGTAVYEQFF; CDR3nt: TGTGCCAGCAGAGGGACAGCTGTATATGAGCAGTTCTTC
j_gene: TRBJ2-1; d_gene: TRBD2; abundance: few; len: 14; v_gene: TRBV6-1; CDR3aa: CASALAGGRDEQFF; CDR3nt: TGTGCCAGCGCACTAGCGGGGGGCCGGGATGAGCAGTTCTTC
j_gene: TRBJ1-1; d_gene: TRBD1; abundance: many; len: 15; v_gene: TRBV12-3/TRBV12-4; CDR3aa: CASSLVPGTGSEAFF; CDR3nt: TGTGCCAGCAGTTTAGTCCCCGGGACAGGGTCTGAAGCTTTCTTT
j_gene: TRBJ2-5; d_gene: NA; abundance: NA; len: 14; v_gene: TRBV4-1; CDR3aa: CASSQDNPPARLYF; CDR3nt: TGCGCCAGCAGCCAAGATAACCCCCCCGCTCGTCTGTACTTC
j_gene: TRBJ1-5; d_gene: NA; abundance: NA; len: 15; v_gene: TRBV9; CDR3aa: CASSPNVGAAQPQHF; CDR3nt: TGTGCCAGCAGCCCCAATGTTGGGGCTGCTCAGCCCCAGCATTTT
j_gene: TRBJ2-5; d_gene: TRBD2; abundance: few; len: 15; v_gene: TRBV25-1; CDR3aa: CASSEFGGGGETQYF; CDR3nt: TGTGCCAGCAGTGAATTCGGGGGGGGGGGAGAGACCCAGTACTTC
j_gene: TRBJ2-2; d_gene: TRBD2; abundance: NA; len: 17; v_gene: TRBV10-1; CDR3aa: CASSGLAGATNTGELFF; CDR3nt: TGCGCCAGCAGTGGGCTAGCGGGGGCCACGAACACCGGGGAGCTGTTTTTT
j_gene: TRBJ2-3; d_gene: NA; abundance: many; len: 14; v_gene: TRBV7-2; CDR3aa: CASSLLENTDTQYF; CDR3nt: TGTGCCAGCAGCTTACTCGAGAATACAGATACGCAGTATTTT
j_gene: TRBJ1-1; d_gene: NA; abundance: many; len: 13; v_gene: TRBV20-1; CDR3aa: CRAYSQGNTEAFF; CDR3nt: TGCAGGGCCTATTCACAGGGGAACACTGAAGCTTTCTTT
j_gene: TRBJ1-1; d_gene: NA; abundance: few; len: 16; v_gene: TRBV4-3; CDR3aa: CASSQSGRSSGTEAFF; CDR3nt: TGCGCCAGCAGCCAATCCGGCAGGAGCTCGGGGACTGAAGCTTTCTTT
j_gene: TRBJ2-2; d_gene: NA; abundance: NA; len: 16; v_gene: TRBV7-2; CDR3aa: CASSFGTVTNTGELFF; CDR3nt: TGTGCCAGCAGCTTTGGGACGGTTACGAACACCGGGGAGCTGTTTTTT
j_gene: TRBJ2-7; d_gene: TRBD1; abundance: few; len: 15; v_gene: TRBV6-1; CDR3aa: CASSDPRDSLYEQYF; CDR3nt: TGTGCCAGCAGCGACCCTAGGGACAGCCTCTACGAGCAGTACTTC
j_gene: TRBJ2-1; d_gene: NA; abundance: NA; len: 11; v_gene: TRBV19; CDR3aa: CASRGTGQQFF; CDR3nt: TGTGCCAGTAGGGGCACTGGGCAGCAGTTCTTC
j_gene: TRBJ1-5; d_gene: NA; abundance: NA; len: 15; v_gene: TRBV15; CDR3aa: CATSRDGRSNQPQHF; CDR3nt: TGTGCCACCAGCAGAGATGGCAGGAGCAATCAGCCCCAGCATTTT
j_gene: TRBJ1-6; d_gene: NA; abundance: many; len: 11; v_gene: TRBV6-1; CDR3aa: CASSKQRPLHF; CDR3nt: TGTGCCAGCAGCAAACAGAGACCCCTCCACTTT
j_gene: TRBJ2-3; d_gene: NA; abundance: many; len: 14; v_gene: TRBV20-1; CDR3aa: CSARGPDLTDTQYF; CDR3nt: TGCAGTGCTAGAGGTCCCGATTTGACAGATACGCAGTATTTT
j_gene: TRBJ2-1; d_gene: NA; abundance: many; len: 14; v_gene: TRBV10-3; CDR3aa: CAISEGVSYNEQFF; CDR3nt: TGTGCCATCAGTGAGGGGGTATCCTACAATGAGCAGTTCTTC
j_gene: TRBJ2-2; d_gene: TRBD1; abundance: many; len: 16; v_gene: TRBV6-2/TRBV6-3; CDR3aa: CASSSWGQVNTGELFF; CDR3nt: TGTGCCAGCAGCTCCTGGGGACAGGTGAACACCGGGGAGCTGTTTTTT
j_gene: TRBJ2-1; d_gene: TRBD1; abundance: many; len: 13; v_gene: TRBV2; CDR3aa: CASGGQGLDEQFF; CDR3nt: TGTGCCAGCGGTGGACAGGGGTTGGATGAGCAGTTCTTC
j_gene: TRBJ2-1; d_gene: NA; abundance: NA; len: 14; v_gene: TRBV5-5; CDR3aa: CASSKAGAENEQFF; CDR3nt: TGTGCCAGCAGCAAGGCCGGGGCCGAGAATGAGCAGTTCTTC